This T cell receptor (beta chain) was captured in a study of cytomegalovirus exposure and HLA in healthy donors. Study results and caveats: There were a few CMV-associated chains whose specificity for CMV antigens was confirmed in vitro.

Notes on this clone: Its antigen is not identified. A junction end diverges from the germline sequence, so it may reflect a read error. The same CDR3 arises from other DNA sequences in this sample as well.

Some clones are missing from TCRdb's copy, which holds only in-frame ones; the method was immunoSEQ multiplex PCR. The table has fewer than 200,000 clones, approximately 84% seen once. This CDR3 comprises 14 residues. CDR1 is SGHRS and CDR2 is YFSETQ in the germline V gene. The sequenced sample consisted of PBMCs. The TCR was taken from a woman under 30 in good health and CMV-seropositive. The J gene is TRBJ1-2, the V gene TRBV5-1; 10 nucleotides match TRBD1. CDR3 protein: CASSLGTGAGGYTF. For the CDR3, the DNA is TGTGCCAGCAGCTTGGGGACAGGGGCCGGCGGCTACACCTTC.